Below are 9 T cell receptor beta chains sequenced from a single sample in a study of cytomegalovirus exposure and HLA in healthy donors (dated by TCRdb to about 2017). Library prep was done by the immunoSEQ multiplex PCR assay. For the multiplex PCR, a mixture combining 60 forward primers for TCR Vbeta segments and 13 reverse primers for TCR Jbeta segments was used. The immuneACCESS repertoire file appears here via TCRdb, limited to in-frame rearrangements. These files lack a portion of the clones; in checked studies, under half of the deficit traces to unresolved V genes, and the cause of the others is not known. The sample records more than 90,000 clones, about 76% of which are singletons. The top ten hold approximately 8.4% of the sample. Sequencing was carried out using PBMCs. These receptors all come from a human donor in good health.

The chain couples TRBV2 to TRBJ2-1; 7 bases line up with TRBD1. The CDR3 covers 14 residues. CDR1 SNHLY and CDR2 FYNNEI come from the germline V gene. V shed 10 bases, J shed 5 bases, and the junction held 11 bases outside the gene matches. The CDR3 sequence: CATPRDSSNNEQFF. In DNA form, the CDR3 reads TGTGCCACCCCAAGGGACAGCTCAAACAATGAGCAGTTCTTC. Full variable domain (rest looked up from reference TRBV2 and TRBJ2-1): EPEVTQTPSHQVTQMGQEVILRCVPISNHLYFYWYRQILGQKVEFLVSFYNNEISEKSEIFDDQFSVERPDGSNFTLKIRSTKLEDSAMYFCATPRDSSNNEQFFGPGTRLTVL.

CDR3 residues: CASSPKISGVSYEQYF. The CDR3 nucleotides are TGTGCCAGCAGTCCAAAGATCAGCGGGGTTTCCTACGAGCAGTACTTC. The chain combines TRBV27 with TRBJ2-7; TRBD2 agrees at 7 bases. J gave up 1 base and V 5 bases, and 11 bases lay outside the gene matches. Per the germline V gene, CDR1 is MNHEY and CDR2 is SMNVEV (reference sequence). CDR3 length: 16 amino acids.

The V and J genes are TRBV19 and TRBJ1-5, with D possibly being TRBD1 (5 bases). The CDR3 has 16 residues. CDR1 and CDR2 (germline): LNHDA, SQIVND (reference sequence). V shed 3 bases and J shed 4 bases, with 16 bases lying between them. CDR3 sequence: CASSIIQGTINQPQHF. CDR3 bases: TGTGCCAGTAGTATCATCCAGGGCACCATAAATCAGCCCCAGCATTTT. Full variable domain (missing parts from reference TRBV19 and TRBJ1-5): DGGITQSPKYLFRKEGQNVTLSCEQNLNHDAMYWYRQDPGQGLRLIYYSQIVNDFQKGDIAEGYSVSREKKESFPLTVTSAQKNPTAFYLCASSIIQGTINQPQHFGDGTRLSIL.

This clone was seen a few times. CDR3 protein: CASRPGTGWAEAFF. In nucleotides, the CDR3 is TGTGCCAGCAGACCCGGGACAGGTTGGGCTGAAGCTTTCTTT. This sequence joins TRBV6-5 and TRBJ1-1; 8 bases map to TRBD1. The CDR3 loop spans 14 amino acids. Germline trimming cut 6 bases from V and 6 bases from J; bases unmatched to any gene: 9. CDR1 is MNHEY, CDR2 SVGAGI, per germline.

The CDR3 sequence is CASSVAGSYEQYF. The CDR3 nucleotides are TGTGCCAGCAGCGTAGCGGGCTCCTACGAGCAGTACTTC. The chain links TRBV9 to TRBJ2-7; D is unclear. The CDR3 covers 13 residues. Germline V CDR1 and CDR2: SGDLS, YYNGEE. The germline V and J ends were trimmed by 0 bases and 0 bases, with 4 bases remaining between them.

This chain links TRBV30 with TRBJ2-3, with TRBD1 identical over 7 bases. Trimming at V came to 0 bases and at J to 4 bases, leaving 4 bases not matched to a gene. The length of the CDR3 is 14 residues. Germline CDR1 GTSNPN, CDR2 SVGIG (reference sequence). The CDR3 is CAWSVTGAADTQYF. The CDR3 bases are TGTGCCTGGAGTGTAACAGGGGCGGCAGATACGCAGTATTTT.

The sample holds one count of this clone. The gene calls are TRBV7-9 and TRBJ2-7; maybe TRBD2 (7 bases). Deletions cut 5 bases from V and 2 bases from J, with 13 bases between. Looked up from germline, CDR1 is SEHNR and CDR2 is FQNEAQ (reference sequence). The CDR3 loop spans 14 amino acids. The CDR3 sequence: CASSLGGQAYEQYF. CDR3 DNA sequence: TGTGCCAGCAGCCTGGGGGGGCAGGCCTACGAGCAGTACTTC. Full variable domain (missing parts from reference TRBV7-9 and TRBJ2-7): DTGVSQNPRHKITKRGQNVTFRCDPISEHNRLYWYRQTLGQGPEFLTYFQNEAQLEKSRLLSDRFSAERPKGSFSTLEIQRTEQGDSAMYLCASSLGGQAYEQYFGPGTRLTVT.

The V call is TRBV29-1, the J call TRBJ2-7, with TRBD1 matching over 9 bases. The V gene's germline CDR1 is SQVTM and CDR2 ANQGSEA. V was pared by 7 bases and J by 6 bases, with 13 bases of the junction left unmatched. This CDR3 comprises 14 residues. CDR3 loop: CSALRDRATSEQYF. DNA for the CDR3: TGCAGCGCTCTACGGGACAGGGCGACTTCCGAGCAGTACTTC.

The sample holds a few counts of this clone. The chain combines TRBV13 with TRBJ1-4; TRBD1 matches at 9 bases. The junction had 10 bases not matched to a gene; V was cut back by 0 bases and J by 14 bases. CDR3 length: 15 amino acids. The germline V gene encodes CDR1 PRHDT and CDR2 FYEKMQ (reference sequence). CDR3 bases: TGTGCCAGCAGCTTAGGAGGACAGGGGTTCGTGAGGCTGTTTTTT. It specifies CASSLGGQGFVRLFF.